This T cell receptor (beta chain) derives from a study of blood T cell repertoires in COVID-19. Generated by immunoSEQ multiplex PCR, the TCRdb table keeps only in-frame clones and is missing some. Of around 260,000 clones listed, roughly 86% are singletons. Trimming removed 4 bases from V and 7 bases from J; junction bases left unmatched: 14. CDR1 SGHRS and CDR2 YFSETQ come from the germline V gene. This CDR3 contains 16 residues. This TCR came from a man aged 18 to 30 with active or convalescent COVID-19. This chain links TRBV5-1 with TRBJ2-1, with TRBD1 identical over 7 bases. Sequencing was performed on peripheral blood. The CDR3: CASSTRDRVKGNEQFF. The CDR3 coding sequence is TGCGCCAGCAGCACAAGAGACAGGGTTAAGGGGAATGAGCAGTTCTTC. The full variable domain, completed using reference TRBV5-1 and TRBJ2-1, is KAGVTQTPRYLIKTRGQQVTLSCSPISGHRSVSWYQQTPGQGLQFLFEYFSETQRNKGNFPGRFSGRQFSNSRSEMNVSTLELGDSALYLCASSTRDRVKGNEQFFGPGTRLTVL.